The clone carrying this T cell receptor beta chain was observed a handful of times. What it binds is unknown. Cells sorted by CD45RO/CCR7/CD25/CD127/CD95/CD27 comprised CD4+ naive, central memory, regulatory and stem cell-like memory cells. The data originate from a study of beta chain features in type 1 diabetes. Overall study context: Age and gender were similar between patients and healthy donors, as were cell yields. Study-level findings and limits: Possible PCR preference for shorter templates applied equally to patients and controls.

Sequencing targeted expressed TCRB transcripts, as all isolated RNA had been reverse transcribed. Sequenced by immunoSEQ multiplex PCR; TCRdb stores in-frame clones only, minus some. The sample lists fewer than 350,000 clones, about 8% occurring once. The source of this sequence is a young woman in good health. Sequencing was carried out using central memory CD4+ T cells from blood.

The CDR3 DNA reads TGTGCCTGGAGTAGGACTAGCGGGGGCTACGAGCAGTACTTC. It is translated as CAWSRTSGGYEQYF. The V call is TRBV30, the J call TRBJ2-7, with 13 bases that match TRBD2. The CDR3 totals 14 residues. Unmatched junction bases numbered 1, after V lost 2 bases and J lost 3 bases. From germline, CDR1 is GTSNPN and CDR2 SVGIG (reference sequence). Based on the CDR3 plus reference TRBV30 and TRBJ2-7, the full variable domain is SQTIHQWPATLVQPVGSPLSLECTVEGTSNPNLYWYRQAAGRGLQLLFYSVGIGQISSEVPQNLSASRPQDRQFILSSKKLLLSDSGFYLCAWSRTSGGYEQYFGPGTRLTVT.